Below, 21 T cell receptor beta chains from the same sample are listed, as sequenced in a study of blood T cells in healthy people across ages. Together with a sample-barcoded 5' primer, a J-beta primer mix was included in a second PCR lasting about 7 to 11 cycles. MiXCR was run by TCRdb on the 5' RACE reads, yielding one entry per CDR3 protein. The sample gives 780,000 or so distinct CDR3 sequences, around 25% of which show up once; under 4.5% is in the top ten. These same data were also listed under a study on T cells of mothers and their children.

Material for sequencing was blood. The receptors come from a boy younger than 18 in good health.

Comment on this clonotype: The junction shows a germline mismatch at one end, possibly a read error. The chain combines TRBV2 with TRBJ2-5; D perhaps matches TRBD2 (6 bases). Germline V CDR1 and CDR2: SNHLY, FYNNEI. The CDR3 spans 12 residues. CDR3 sequence: CASSETAGAANF. CDR3 sequence (DNA): TGTGCCAGCAGTGAAACAGCGGGCGCAGCCAACTTC.

DNA for the CDR3: TGTGCCAGCAGAGACAGGGACTACACTGAAGCTTTCTTT. Protein sequence: CASRDRDYTEAFF. The rearrangement links TRBV28 to TRBJ1-1; TRBD1 matches at 7 bases. V was clipped by 6 bases and J by 3 bases; unmatched bases: 4. CDR3 length equals 13 residues. CDR1 and CDR2 (germline): MDHEN, SYDVKM. Full variable domain (outside the CDR3, taken from reference TRBV28 and TRBJ1-1): DVKVTQSSRYLVKRTGEKVFLECVQDMDHENMFWYRQDPGLGLRLIYFSYDVKMKEKGDIPEGYSVSREKKERFSLILESASTNQTSMYLCASRDRDYTEAFFGQGTRLTVV.

The J gene is TRBJ1-2, the V gene TRBV7-2; the match to TRBD1 covers 11 bases. CDR3 length: 16 residues. V was clipped by 2 bases and J by 7 bases; unmatched bases: 9. The germline V gene encodes CDR1 SGHTA and CDR2 FQGNSA. CDR3 DNA: TGTGCCAGCAGCTTATCGGACAGGGGGCGCTACAGTGGCTACACCTTC. Its protein is CASSLSDRGRYSGYTF.

This clonotype has only a few counts. The chain has TRBV21-1 and TRBJ2-5; the table's D call, TRBD1, has no DNA check behind it. TRBV21-1 is described as a pseudogene. The CDR3 has 15 residues. The CDR3 region is CASSKVPGGQETQYF. The DNA for the CDR3 is TGTGCCAGCAGCAAGGTACCGGGGGGCCAAGAGACCCAGTACTTC.

In this sample, this clonotype turned up a few times. The chain has TRBV19 and TRBJ2-6; maybe TRBD1 (6 bases). Deletions cut 5 bases from V and 1 base from J, with 15 bases between. Germline V CDR1 and CDR2: LNHDA, SQIVND (reference sequence). The CDR3 has 17 amino acids. CDR3 residues: CASSSSHRESGANVLTF. The CDR3 DNA reads TGTGCCAGTAGTTCTTCTCACAGGGAGTCTGGGGCCAACGTCCTGACTTTC.

V is TRBV7-2 and J is TRBJ2-5; 13 nucleotides align to TRBD2. The CDR3 is 18 amino acids. The germline V gene encodes CDR1 SGHTA and CDR2 FQGNSA. V lost 1 base, J lost 5 bases, and 10 bases stayed unmatched. The CDR3 region has the DNA TGTGCCAGCAGCTTAGGAGGCGGACTAGCGGGAGATGCTGAGACCCAGTACTTC. Residues: CASSLGGGLAGDAETQYF.

The chain has TRBV7-2 and TRBJ1-4; D gene unclear. Germline V gene data show CDR1 as SGHTA and CDR2 as FQGNSA. Trimming cost V 5 bases and J 5 bases, with 18 bases left between them. The length of the CDR3 is 16 residues. CDR3 sequence reads: CASSQAGSKRNEKLFF. CDR3 in DNA: TGTGCCAGCAGCCAAGCCGGGTCCAAAAGGAATGAAAAACTGTTTTTT. Looking up the rest from reference TRBV7-2 and TRBJ1-4 gives the full variable domain: GAGVSQSPSNKVTEKGKDVELRCDPISGHTALYWYRQSLGQGLEFLIYFQGNSAPDKSGLPSDRFSAERTGGSVSTLTIQRTQQEDSAVYLCASSQAGSKRNEKLFFGSGTQLSVL.

The chain carries TRBV4-1 and TRBJ2-3, with D unresolved. The CDR3 is 14 amino acids. Germline V gene data show CDR1 as MGHRA and CDR2 as YSYEKL. The V end lost 0 bases, the J end lost 6 bases, and 10 bases lay between the germline ends. The CDR3 is CASSQDPMGDTQYF. The CDR3 bases are TGCGCCAGCAGCCAAGACCCGATGGGGGATACGCAGTATTTT.

This rearrangement joins TRBV20-1 to TRBJ2-1; 10 nucleotides align to TRBD2. From germline, CDR1 is DFQATT and CDR2 SNEGSKA (reference sequence). Trimming removed 3 bases from V and 7 bases from J; junction bases left unmatched: 9. The CDR3 loop spans 15 amino acids. The CDR3 loop reads CSASQRGGIMNEQFF. The CDR3 bases are TGCAGTGCTAGTCAGCGGGGGGGAATAATGAATGAGCAGTTCTTC.

V gene TRBV28 combines with J gene TRBJ2-5; D is perhaps TRBD1 (5 bases). The J call is doubtful: the DNA matches TRBJ2-7 better. The CDR3 runs to 12 residues. Germline V CDR1 and CDR2: MDHEN, SYDVKM. The CDR3 loop is CASSLSGCEQYF. The DNA for the CDR3 is TGTGCCAGCAGTTTATCAGGGTGCGAGCAGTACTTC.

This clonotype showed up many times. The rearrangement uses TRBV5-6 and TRBJ1-4; possibly TRBD1 for D (5 bases). The CDR3 has 14 amino acids. Germline V gene sequence: CDR1 SGHDT, CDR2 YYEEEE. V was trimmed by 4 bases and J by 10 bases, leaving 17 bases between them. The CDR3 sequence is CASSQNGPQGKLFF. The CDR3 DNA is TGTGCCAGCAGCCAGAACGGGCCGCAGGGAAAACTGTTTTTT.

V usage is TRBV2 and J usage is TRBJ2-4; D gene unclear. From germline, CDR1 is SNHLY and CDR2 FYNNEI. The CDR3 contains 15 residues. Trimming took off 2 bases at V and 6 bases at J, with 14 bases between the two ends. CDR3 amino acids: CASSERVLFRNIQYF. In nucleotides, the CDR3 is TGTGCCAGCAGTGAACGGGTGCTCTTCCGAAACATTCAGTACTTC.

This clonotype was found a few times. V and J are TRBV7-3 and TRBJ2-7, with D uncertain. The V gene's germline CDR1 is SGHTA and CDR2 FQGTGA. CDR3 length equals 13 residues. The germline V and J ends were trimmed by 2 bases and 7 bases, with 12 bases remaining between them. DNA for the CDR3: TGTGCCAGCAGCTTAGGTGGCTCCGGGGAGCAGTACTTC. It specifies CASSLGGSGEQYF.

This clonotype was counted between two and nine times. This rearrangement joins TRBV7-3 to TRBJ2-1, with D possibly being TRBD1 (5 bases). Trimming left V 4 bases short and J 4 bases short, with 14 bases between. This CDR3 is 15 amino acids long. Germline lookup yields CDR1 SGHTA and CDR2 FQGTGA. DNA for the CDR3: TGTGCCAGCAGCTCCTCAGGGATCGGTTACAATGAGCAGTTCTTC. This translates into CASSSSGIGYNEQFF. Full variable domain (missing parts from reference TRBV7-3 and TRBJ2-1): GAGVSQTPSNKVTEKGKYVELRCDPISGHTALYWYRQSLGQGPEFLIYFQGTGAADDSGLPNDRFFAVRPEGSVSTLKIQRTERGDSAVYLCASSSSGIGYNEQFFGPGTRLTVL.

The rearrangement uses TRBV28 and TRBJ2-1; D assignment may be TRBD1 or TRBD2 (5 bases each). In germline, CDR1 is MDHEN, CDR2 SYDVKM. The CDR3 consists of 15 residues. Trimming stripped 2 bases from V and 4 bases from J, with 12 bases between. In nucleotides, the CDR3 is TGTGCCAGCAGTTTAAGGGGCGGGCCTTACAATGAGCAGTTCTTC. Amino acids: CASSLRGGPYNEQFF. The whole variable domain, remainder taken from reference TRBV28 and TRBJ2-1, is DVKVTQSSRYLVKRTGEKVFLECVQDMDHENMFWYRQDPGLGLRLIYFSYDVKMKEKGDIPEGYSVSREKKERFSLILESASTNQTSMYLCASSLRGGPYNEQFFGPGTRLTVL.

This chain joins TRBV7-2 and TRBJ2-5, with D perhaps TRBD2 (6 bases). The end of the DNA is better explained by TRBJ2-7, so the J call may be wrong. The CDR3 contains 18 residues. Germline CDR1 SGHTA, CDR2 FQGNSA. CDR3 DNA: TGTGCCAGCAGCTTAGTCAGCCCCTACGAGCGGGCGGTCTACGAGCAGTACTTC. It codes for CASSLVSPYERAVYEQYF.

The V and J genes are TRBV29-1 and TRBJ1-3, with TRBD1 matching over 7 bases. The length of the CDR3 is 14 residues. Germline CDR1 and CDR2: SQVTM and ANQGSEA. The V gene end was trimmed by 5 bases and the J gene end by 3 bases; junction bases not matched to a gene: 7. The chain's CDR3 is CSVFGGGDGNTIYF. CDR3 coding DNA: TGCAGCGTTTTCGGAGGGGGCGATGGAAACACCATATATTTT. Filled out from reference TRBV29-1 and TRBJ1-3, the complete variable domain reads SAVISQKPSRDICQRGTSLTIQCQVDSQVTMMFWYRQQPGQSLTLIATANQGSEATYESGFVIDKFPISRPNLTFSTLTVSNMSPEDSSIYLCSVFGGGDGNTIYFGEGSWLTVV.

This clonotype appeared a few times. CDR3: CASSQGGLIQTYEQYF. As DNA, the CDR3 is TGTGCCAGCAGCCAGGGGGGACTAATACAAACCTACGAGCAGTACTTC. The V and J genes are TRBV7-2 and TRBJ2-7, with D tentatively TRBD1 or TRBD2 (7 bases each). Germline V gives CDR1 SGHTA, CDR2 FQGNSA. This CDR3 has 16 amino acids. Deletions cut 5 bases from V and 2 bases from J, with 19 bases between.

The genes are TRBV12-5 and TRBJ2-2; 13 bases agree with TRBD2. The CDR3 spans 20 residues. V dropped 0 bases and J dropped 2; count of bases not matched to a gene: 9. Germline CDR1 reads LGHNT; CDR2 reads FRNRAP. CDR3: CASGLVLGTSGTFNTGELFF. CDR3 nucleotides: TGTGCTAGTGGTTTGGTACTCGGGACTAGCGGGACTTTTAACACCGGGGAGCTGTTTTTT.

As regards this clonotype: The junction departs from germline at one end; a sequencing error may be responsible. CDR3 sequence: CASRQGDYGHTF. For the CDR3, the DNA is TGTGCCAGCAGACAGGGAGACTATGGCCACACCTTC. This chain uses TRBV28 with TRBJ1-2, with D possibly being TRBD1 (6 bases). This CDR3 is 12 amino acids long. Germline CDR1 is MDHEN and CDR2 is SYDVKM.

The genes are TRBV4-1 and TRBJ2-5, with D perhaps TRBD2 (5 bases). There are 16 residues in the CDR3. V lost 1 base and J lost 5, with 17 bases in between. Germline CDR1 is MGHRA and CDR2 is YSYEKL. DNA for the CDR3: TGCGCCAGCAGCCAAGGGGATAGCGTGGTCGGGGAGACCCAGTACTTC. Translated, it gives CASSQGDSVVGETQYF.